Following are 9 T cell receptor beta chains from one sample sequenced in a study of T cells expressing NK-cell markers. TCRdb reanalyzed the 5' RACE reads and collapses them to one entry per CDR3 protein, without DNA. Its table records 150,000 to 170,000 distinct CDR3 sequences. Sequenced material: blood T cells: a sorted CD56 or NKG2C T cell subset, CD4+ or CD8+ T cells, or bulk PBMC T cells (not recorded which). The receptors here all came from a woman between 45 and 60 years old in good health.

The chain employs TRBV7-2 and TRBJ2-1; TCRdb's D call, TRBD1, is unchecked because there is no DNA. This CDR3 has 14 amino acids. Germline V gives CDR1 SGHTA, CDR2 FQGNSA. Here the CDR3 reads CASSYSGTDNEQFF.

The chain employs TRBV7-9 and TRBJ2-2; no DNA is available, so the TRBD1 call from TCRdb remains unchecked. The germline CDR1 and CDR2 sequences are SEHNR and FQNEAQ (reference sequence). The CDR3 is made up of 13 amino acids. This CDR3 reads CASSGEGDGELFF. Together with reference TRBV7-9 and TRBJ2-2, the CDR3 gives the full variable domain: DTGVSQNPRHKITKRGQNVTFRCDPISEHNRLYWYRQTLGQGPEFLTYFQNEAQLEKSRLLSDRFSAERPKGSFSTLEIQRTEQGDSAMYLCASSGEGDGELFFGEGSRLTVL.

The CDR3 protein is CASSLGHSNRGLYGYTF. This chain joins TRBV11-2 and TRBJ1-2; the D call of TRBD1 rests on TCRdb alone, since no DNA is present to check it. The length of the CDR3 is 17 residues. Looked up from germline, CDR1 is SGHAT and CDR2 is FQNNGV.

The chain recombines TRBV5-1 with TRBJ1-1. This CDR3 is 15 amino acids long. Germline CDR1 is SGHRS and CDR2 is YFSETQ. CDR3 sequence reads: CASSFEGTLNTEAFF.

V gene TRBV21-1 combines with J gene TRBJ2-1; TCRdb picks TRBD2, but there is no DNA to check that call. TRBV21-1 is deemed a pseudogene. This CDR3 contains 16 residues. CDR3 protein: CASTRRGTKGNNEQFF.

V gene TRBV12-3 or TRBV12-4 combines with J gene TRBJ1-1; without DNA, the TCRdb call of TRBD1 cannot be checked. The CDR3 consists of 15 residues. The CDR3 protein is CASSFPGHTNTEAFF.

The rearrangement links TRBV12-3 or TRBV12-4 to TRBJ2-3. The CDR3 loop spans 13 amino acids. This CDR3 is CASSLLLGDTQYF.

CDR3 residues: CSATLAGGQNTGELFF. The J gene is TRBJ2-2, the V gene TRBV29-1; the D call of TRBD2 rests on TCRdb alone, since no DNA is present to check it. This CDR3 region has 16 residues. The germline V gene has CDR1 SQVTM and CDR2 ANQGSEA.

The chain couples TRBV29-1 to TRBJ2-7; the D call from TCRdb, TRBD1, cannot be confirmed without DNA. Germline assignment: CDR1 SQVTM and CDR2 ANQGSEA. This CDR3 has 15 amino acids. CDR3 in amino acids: CSVENNRDSHYEQYF.